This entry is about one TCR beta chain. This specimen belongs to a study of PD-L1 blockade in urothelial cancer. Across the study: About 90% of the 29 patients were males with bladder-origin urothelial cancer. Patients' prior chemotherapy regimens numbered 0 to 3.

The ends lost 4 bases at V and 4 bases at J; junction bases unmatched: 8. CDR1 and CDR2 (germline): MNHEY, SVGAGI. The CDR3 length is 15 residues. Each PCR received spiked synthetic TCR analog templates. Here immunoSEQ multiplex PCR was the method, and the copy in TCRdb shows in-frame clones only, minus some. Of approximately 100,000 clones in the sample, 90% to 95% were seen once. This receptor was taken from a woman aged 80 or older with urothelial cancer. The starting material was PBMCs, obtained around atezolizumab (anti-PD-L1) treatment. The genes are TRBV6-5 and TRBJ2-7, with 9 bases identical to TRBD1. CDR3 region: CASSSTGTGQYEQYF. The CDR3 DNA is TGTGCCAGCAGTTCCACCGGGACAGGGCAATACGAGCAGTACTTC.